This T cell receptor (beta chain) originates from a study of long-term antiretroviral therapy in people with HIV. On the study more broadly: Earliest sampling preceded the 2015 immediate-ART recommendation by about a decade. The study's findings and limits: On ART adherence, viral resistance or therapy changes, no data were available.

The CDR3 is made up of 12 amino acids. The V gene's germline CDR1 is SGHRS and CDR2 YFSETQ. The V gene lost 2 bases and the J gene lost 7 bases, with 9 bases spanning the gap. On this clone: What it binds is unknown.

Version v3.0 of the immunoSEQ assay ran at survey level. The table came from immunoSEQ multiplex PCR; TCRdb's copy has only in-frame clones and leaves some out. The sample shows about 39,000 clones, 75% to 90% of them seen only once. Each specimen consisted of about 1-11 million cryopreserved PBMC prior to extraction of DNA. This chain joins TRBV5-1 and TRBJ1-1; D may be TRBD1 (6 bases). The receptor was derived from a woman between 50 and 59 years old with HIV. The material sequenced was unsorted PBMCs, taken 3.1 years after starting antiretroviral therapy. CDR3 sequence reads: CASSLGGYEAFF. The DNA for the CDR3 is TGCGCCAGCAGCTTAGGGGGGTATGAAGCTTTCTTT.